The rows below give T cell receptor beta chains drawn from one sample of a study of type 1 regulatory T cells. TCRdb reprocessed the reads via MiXCR and lists one record per CDR3 protein. This sample has 60,000 to 75,000 distinct CDR3 sequences, with 20% to 25% found just once. The antigens these receptors bind are not known. The sample comprised cultured type 1 regulatory T (Tr1) cells, either the whole culture or a sorted fraction (not recorded which). Receptors were obtained from a human donor in good health. CDR3s include the opening cysteine and the closing phenylalanine or tryptophan. A D gene is named only where the DNA matches it firmly. Size tells how often a clone was seen (once, few, many) or the class of an expanded clone, and some rows leave it out.

D gene	V gene	J gene	clone size	CDR3 protein	CDR3 DNA
.	TRBV5-1	TRBJ2-1	many	CASSLEYYNEQFF	TGCGCCAGCAGCTTGGAATACTACAATGAGCAGTTCTTC
.	TRBV12-3/TRBV12-4	TRBJ1-4	.	CASSSRGGGNEKLFF	TGTGCCAGCAGTTCCCGAGGAGGGGGTAATGAAAAACTGTTTTTT
.	TRBV18	TRBJ2-4	once	CASSPRMGGQNIQYF	TGTGCCAGCTCACCGCGGATGGGGGGCCAAAACATTCAGTACTTC
TRBD1	TRBV7-9	TRBJ1-2	.	CASSLGGTAF	TGTGCCAGCAGCTTAGGGGGGACAGCCTTC
.	TRBV6-1	TRBJ2-3	few	CASRQRTSTDTQYF	TGTGCCAGCAGACAGAGGACTAGCACAGATACGCAGTATTTT
.	TRBV5-4	TRBJ1-2	.	CASSANDPGHSGYGYTF	TGTGCCAGCAGCGCTAACGACCCGGGACACTCGGGGTATGGCTACACCTTC
.	TRBV18	TRBJ2-7	.	CASSPQISGYEQYF	TGTGCCAGCTCACCGCAAATTTCAGGATACGAGCAGTACTTC
.	TRBV30	TRBJ2-7	few	CASRTSYEQYF	TGTGCGTCCCGGACCTCCTACGAGCAGTACTTC
TRBD1	TRBV24-1	TRBJ2-1	.	CATSNPGQGAREQFF	TGTGCCACCAGTAACCCGGGACAGGGGGCGCGTGAGCAGTTCTTC
TRBD2	TRBV20-1	TRBJ2-1	few	CSAGGSSTYNEQFF	TGCAGTGCTGGCGGGAGTTCAACCTACAATGAGCAGTTCTTC